This TCR beta chain was recovered during a study of radiation and T cells in renal cell carcinoma. Germline V gene sequence: CDR1 LNHNV, CDR2 YYDKDF (reference sequence). V was clipped by 0 bases and J by 8 bases, with 25 bases between them. The CDR3 length is 18 residues. The protocol was immunoSEQ multiplex PCR, while the TCRdb copy is restricted to in-frame clones and leaves out a portion. The sample holds approximately 140,000 clones, over 80% seen once. Study conclusions and caveats: Top tumor clonotypes rose in blood 2 weeks post-radiation, then contracted.

Regarding time point: baseline pretreatment blood. Treatment denoted: 15 Gy SBRT to primary tumor, nephrectomy 4 weeks later. The patient's renal cell carcinoma had clear cell pathology. Notes on this clone: Its antigen remains unknown.

The chain links TRBV15 to TRBJ1-2; D gene ambiguous. This specimen was blood, taken from a patient whose treatment included radiotherapy and nephrectomy. This TCR was sampled from a woman aged 50 to 60 with renal cell carcinoma. The CDR3: CATSRDKGSDEDPGGYTF. The CDR3 nucleotides read TGTGCCACCAGCAGAGATAAAGGGTCGGACGAGGACCCGGGAGGCTACACCTTC.